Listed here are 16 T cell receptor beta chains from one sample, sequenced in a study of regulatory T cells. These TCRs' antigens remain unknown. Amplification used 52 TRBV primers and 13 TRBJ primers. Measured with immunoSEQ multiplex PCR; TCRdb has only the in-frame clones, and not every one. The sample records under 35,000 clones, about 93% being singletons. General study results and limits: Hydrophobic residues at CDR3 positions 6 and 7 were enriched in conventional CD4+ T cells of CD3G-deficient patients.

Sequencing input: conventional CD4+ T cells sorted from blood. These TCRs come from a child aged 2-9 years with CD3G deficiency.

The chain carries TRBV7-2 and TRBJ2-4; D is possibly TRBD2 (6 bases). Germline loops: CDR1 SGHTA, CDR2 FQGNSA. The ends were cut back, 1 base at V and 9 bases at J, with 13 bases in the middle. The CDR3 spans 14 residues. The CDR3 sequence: CASSLVGGKGIQYF. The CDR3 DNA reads TGTGCCAGCAGCTTAGTGGGCGGGAAGGGCATTCAGTACTTC.

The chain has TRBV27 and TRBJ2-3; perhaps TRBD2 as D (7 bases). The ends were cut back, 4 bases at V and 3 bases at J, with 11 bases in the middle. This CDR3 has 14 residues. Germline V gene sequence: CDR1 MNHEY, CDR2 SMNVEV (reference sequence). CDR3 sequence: CASSSGGKTDTQYF. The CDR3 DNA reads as TGTGCCAGCAGTTCGGGGGGCAAGACAGATACGCAGTATTTT.

DNA for the CDR3: TGTGCCAGCAGTTTTTGGGGGGCGGGGACTGAAGCTTTCTTT. It encodes CASSFWGAGTEAFF. The chain joins TRBV28 to TRBJ1-1, with a possible D match to TRBD1 (6 bases). This CDR3 spans 14 amino acids. The V end lost 3 bases, the J end lost 5 bases, and 13 bases lay between the germline ends. CDR1 is MDHEN and CDR2 is SYDVKM in the germline V gene.

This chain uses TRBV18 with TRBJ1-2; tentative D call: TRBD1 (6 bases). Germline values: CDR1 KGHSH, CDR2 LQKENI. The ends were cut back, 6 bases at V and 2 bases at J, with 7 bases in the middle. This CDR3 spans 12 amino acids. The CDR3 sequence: CASSGGNYGYTF. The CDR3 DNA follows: TGTGCCAGCTCTGGGGGCAACTATGGCTACACCTTC.

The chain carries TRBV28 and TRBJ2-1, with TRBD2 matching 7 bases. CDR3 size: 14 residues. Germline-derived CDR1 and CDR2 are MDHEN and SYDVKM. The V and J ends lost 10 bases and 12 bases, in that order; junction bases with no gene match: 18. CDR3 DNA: TGTGCCACCGCGAACCCGGGACTATTTTGGGGGCAGTTCTTC. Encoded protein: CATANPGLFWGQFF.

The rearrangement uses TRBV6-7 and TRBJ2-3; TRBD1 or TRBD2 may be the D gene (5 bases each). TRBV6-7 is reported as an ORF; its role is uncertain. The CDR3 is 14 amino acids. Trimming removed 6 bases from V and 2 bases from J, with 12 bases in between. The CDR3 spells CASSPGRVTDTQYF. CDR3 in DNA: TGTGCCAGCAGCCCGGGACGAGTCACAGATACGCAGTATTTT.

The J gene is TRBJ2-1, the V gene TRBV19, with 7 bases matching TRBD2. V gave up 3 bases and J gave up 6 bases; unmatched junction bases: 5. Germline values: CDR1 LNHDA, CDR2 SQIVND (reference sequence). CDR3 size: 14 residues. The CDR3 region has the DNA TGTGCCAGTAGTATGCGGGGGAACGGCAATGAGCAGTTCTTC. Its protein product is CASSMRGNGNEQFF. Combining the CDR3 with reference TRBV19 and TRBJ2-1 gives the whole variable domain DGGITQSPKYLFRKEGQNVTLSCEQNLNHDAMYWYRQDPGQGLRLIYYSQIVNDFQKGDIAEGYSVSREKKESFPLTVTSAQKNPTAFYLCASSMRGNGNEQFFGPGTRLTVL.

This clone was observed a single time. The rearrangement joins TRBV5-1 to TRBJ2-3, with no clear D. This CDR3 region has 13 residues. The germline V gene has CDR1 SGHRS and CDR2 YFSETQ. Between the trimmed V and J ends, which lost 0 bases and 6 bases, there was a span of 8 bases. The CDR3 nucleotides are TGCGCCAGCAGCTTGGACTATGCCGATACGCAGTATTTT. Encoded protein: CASSLDYADTQYF.

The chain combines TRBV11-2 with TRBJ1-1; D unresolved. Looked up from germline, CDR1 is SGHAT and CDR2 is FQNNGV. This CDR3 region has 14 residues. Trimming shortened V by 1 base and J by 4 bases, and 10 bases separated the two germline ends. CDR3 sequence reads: CASSLGPKGTEAFF. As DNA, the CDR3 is TGTGCCAGCAGCTTAGGACCAAAGGGCACTGAAGCTTTCTTT.

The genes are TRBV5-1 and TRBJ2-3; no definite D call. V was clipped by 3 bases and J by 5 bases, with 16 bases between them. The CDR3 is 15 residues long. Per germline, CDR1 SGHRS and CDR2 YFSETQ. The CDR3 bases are TGCGCCAGCAGCTCTGGGGTCCGACGTGGAGATACGCAGTATTTT. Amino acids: CASSSGVRRGDTQYF.

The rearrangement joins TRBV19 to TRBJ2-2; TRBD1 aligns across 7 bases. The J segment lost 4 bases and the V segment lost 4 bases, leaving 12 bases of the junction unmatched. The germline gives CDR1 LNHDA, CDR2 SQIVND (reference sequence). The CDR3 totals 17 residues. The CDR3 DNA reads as TGTGCCAGTAGTACCAAACAACAGGGGCCGAGCACCGGGGAGCTGTTTTTT. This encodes CASSTKQQGPSTGELFF.

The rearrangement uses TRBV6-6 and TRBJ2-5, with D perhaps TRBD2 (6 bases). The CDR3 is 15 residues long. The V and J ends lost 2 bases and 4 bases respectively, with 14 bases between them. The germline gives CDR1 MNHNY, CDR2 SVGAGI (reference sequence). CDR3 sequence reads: CASSYRAGGGETQYF. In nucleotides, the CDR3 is TGTGCCAGCAGTTACCGGGCTGGGGGAGGAGAGACCCAGTACTTC.

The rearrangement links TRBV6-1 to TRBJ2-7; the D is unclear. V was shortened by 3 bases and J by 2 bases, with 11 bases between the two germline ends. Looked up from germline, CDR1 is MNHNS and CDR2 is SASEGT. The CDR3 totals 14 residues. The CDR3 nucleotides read TGTGCCAGCAGTGAGAGACCGAGAACCTACGAGCAGTACTTC. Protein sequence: CASSERPRTYEQYF.

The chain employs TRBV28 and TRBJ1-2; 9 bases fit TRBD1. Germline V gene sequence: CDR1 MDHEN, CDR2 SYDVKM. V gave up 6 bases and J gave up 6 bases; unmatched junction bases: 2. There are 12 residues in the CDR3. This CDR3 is CASRDRGHGYTF. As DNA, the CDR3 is TGTGCCAGCAGGGACAGGGGACATGGCTACACCTTC.

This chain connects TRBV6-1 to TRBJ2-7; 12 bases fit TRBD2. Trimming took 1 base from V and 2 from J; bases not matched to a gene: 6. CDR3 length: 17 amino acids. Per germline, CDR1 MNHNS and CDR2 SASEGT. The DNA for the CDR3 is TGTGCCAGCAGTGAAGGACTAGCGGGAGACCCGCCCTACGAGCAGTACTTC. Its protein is CASSEGLAGDPPYEQYF.

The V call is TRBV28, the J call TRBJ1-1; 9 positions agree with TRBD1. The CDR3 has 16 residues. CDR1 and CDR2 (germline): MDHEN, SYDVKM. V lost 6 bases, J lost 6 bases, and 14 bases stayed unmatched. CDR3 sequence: CASSLPRQGERAEAFF. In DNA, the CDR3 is TGTGCCAGCAGCCTACCTAGACAGGGGGAACGGGCTGAAGCTTTCTTT.